Presented here are 14 T cell receptor beta chains from one specimen sequenced in a study of blood T cells in healthy people across ages. A second PCR of 7 to 11 cycles used a sample-barcoded 5' primer and a J-beta primer mix. TCRdb passed the 5' RACE reads through MiXCR, listing each CDR3 protein once. Here the sample spans around 850,000 distinct CDR3 sequences, about 34% being singletons. Sample: blood. These receptor sequences come from a man between 18 and 35 years old in good health.

This clonotype was observed a few times. The chain uses TRBV7-2 and TRBJ2-7, with TRBD1 identical over 10 bases. CDR3 size: 15 residues. Germline CDR1 and CDR2: SGHTA and FQGNSA. The trim removed 5 bases at V and 4 bases at J, leaving 8 bases unmatched. The CDR3 is CASSPGPGQGYEQYF. The CDR3 DNA sequence: TGTGCCAGCAGCCCCGGACCGGGACAGGGGTACGAGCAGTACTTC.

The chain combines TRBV7-8 with TRBJ1-4; 8 bases line up with TRBD1. V shed 4 bases, J shed 8 bases, and the junction held 6 bases outside the gene matches. Germline loops: CDR1 SGHVS, CDR2 FQNEAQ. There are 14 residues in the CDR3. The CDR3 here is CASSSRTGIEKLFF. CDR3 DNA sequence: TGTGCCAGCAGCTCACGGACAGGGATCGAAAAACTGTTTTTT.

V and J are TRBV7-9 and TRBJ2-1, with 8 bases that match TRBD1. CDR3 length equals 17 residues. The V segment lost 5 bases and the J segment 5 bases; nucleotides outside the gene matches: 14. Germline V lookup: CDR1 SEHNR, CDR2 FQNEAQ (reference sequence). The CDR3 region is CASSHAGRTGLHNEQFF. As DNA, the CDR3 is TGTGCCAGCAGCCATGCTGGTCGGACAGGGTTACACAATGAGCAGTTCTTC.

This clonotype was observed a few times. The chain combines TRBV11-2 with TRBJ2-3; 7 nucleotides match TRBD1. V shed 5 bases, J shed 0 bases, and the junction held 5 bases outside the gene matches. Germline V gene lookup returns CDR1 SGHAT and CDR2 FQNNGV. This CDR3 has 15 residues. The CDR3 loop reads CASSLETGSTDTQYF. CDR3 DNA sequence: TGTGCCAGCAGCCTCGAGACAGGGAGCACAGATACGCAGTATTTT.

The genes are TRBV12-3 or TRBV12-4 and TRBJ2-7; 8 bases are shared with TRBD1. J was trimmed by 5 bases and V by 3 bases; bases with no gene match: 12. The CDR3 is 16 amino acids. Here the CDR3 reads CASSFGAAGGSHEQYF. Written as DNA, the CDR3 is TGTGCCAGCAGTTTCGGGGCTGCAGGGGGCTCGCACGAGCAGTACTTC.

This clonotype was detected only a few times. CDR3 loop: CASSVVSEQFF. DNA of the CDR3: TGTGCCAGCAGCGTAGTTAGTGAGCAGTTCTTC. This chain links TRBV9 with TRBJ2-1; no clear D gene. V dropped 0 bases and J dropped 9 bases, with 4 bases sitting between them. CDR3 length: 11 residues. Germline V gene sequence: CDR1 SGDLS, CDR2 YYNGEE.

The chain recombines TRBV7-2 with TRBJ1-1, with D unresolved. The V end was cut by 6 bases, the J end by 7 bases, with 18 bases between. There are 14 residues in the CDR3. In germline, CDR1 is SGHTA, CDR2 FQGNSA. The CDR3 reads CASRLGLGLSEAFF. CDR3 nucleotides: TGTGCCAGCAGGTTGGGTCTGGGGTTGAGTGAAGCTTTCTTT.

The rearrangement uses TRBV15 and TRBJ2-4; either TRBD1 or TRBD2 may fit D (6 bases each). Germline V gene lookup returns CDR1 LNHNV and CDR2 YYDKDF (reference sequence). CDR3 length: 13 residues. V lost 0 bases, J lost 13 bases, and 13 bases lay in between. CDR3 protein: CATSRDGGQKQYF. CDR3 in DNA: TGTGCCACCAGCAGAGATGGGGGGCAGAAGCAGTACTTC.

Details on this clonotype: A clone one base away is much larger, so this may be a read error. The gene calls are TRBV10-3 and TRBJ2-1, with a weak D call TRBD2 (6 bases). The CDR3 totals 13 residues. Trimming removed 6 bases from V and 13 bases from J, with 19 bases in between. Germline CDR1 reads ENHRY; CDR2 reads SYGVKD. CDR3 in amino acids: CAIRGGLGETQFF. CDR3 bases: TGTGCCATCAGGGGGGGTCTGGGAGAGACCCAGTTCTTC.

The sample holds a few counts of this clonotype. DNA of the CDR3: TGTGCCAGCGGTACGGGACAGAGCAATCAGCCCCAGCATTTT. Translating it yields CASGTGQSNQPQHF. The chain carries TRBV12-3 or TRBV12-4 and TRBJ1-5, with 7 bases that match TRBD1. The length of the CDR3 is 14 residues. V lost 8 bases and J lost 1; bases outside the gene matches: 5.

In its sample, this clonotype was seen once. This chain links TRBV2 with TRBJ1-5; D call uncertain. V lost 11 bases and J 9 bases, leaving 47 bases between the germline ends. The CDR3 runs to 22 residues. Germline lookup yields CDR1 SNHLY and CDR2 FYNNEI. CDR3 region: CARWMGRPPSLDVMAHVRPQHF. Written as DNA, the CDR3 is TGTGCCCGATGGATGGGCAGACCGCCCTCGTTGGATGTCATGGCACACGTCCGGCCCCAGCATTTT.

The V call is TRBV5-1, the J call TRBJ2-1, with TRBD1 matching over 12 bases. The V gene's germline CDR1 is SGHRS and CDR2 YFSETQ. The CDR3 consists of 18 residues. Losses at the gene ends were 5 bases for V and 0 bases for J; bases not matched to a gene: 9. The DNA for the CDR3 is TGCGCCAGCAGGCCGGGACAGGGGGCCTTAAGCTCCTACAATGAGCAGTTCTTC. It codes for CASRPGQGALSSYNEQFF.

This clonotype was seen only once. A clone one base away is much larger, so this may be a read error. The V call is TRBV6-6, the J call TRBJ2-7; 10 bases are shared with TRBD1. The CDR3 is 16 amino acids. CDR1 MNHNY and CDR2 SVGAGI come from the germline V gene (reference sequence). Trimming at V came to 8 bases and at J to 6 bases, leaving 16 bases not matched to a gene. The chain's CDR3 is CASAPGTGVLLGEQYF. DNA for the CDR3: TGTGCCAGCGCACCCGGGACAGGGGTCCTTCTTGGCGAGCAGTACTTC.

The V gene is TRBV4-3, the J gene TRBJ2-3; the match to TRBD1 covers 9 bases. The CDR3 is 15 amino acids. Germline values: CDR1 LGHNA, CDR2 YSLEER. Trimming removed 1 base from V and 6 bases from J; junction bases left unmatched: 5. CDR3 amino acids: CASSQADRGGDTQYF. CDR3 nucleotide sequence: TGCGCCAGCAGCCAAGCGGACAGGGGAGGTGATACGCAGTATTTT.